The present T cell receptor (beta chain) was sequenced within a study of CD8 T cells in Susac syndrome (dated by TCRdb to about 2019). Regarding the complete study: Of the Susac syndrome patients who were sequenced, about eight were in clinical remission while more than five had clinically active disease. The clonality of the CD8+ T cell repertoire was compared across some eleven healthy donors, roughly 14 Susac syndrome patients and under 19 multiple sclerosis patients. The study used repertoire sequencing to test whether antigen drove CD8+ T cell activation and differentiation in Susac syndrome. At the time of blood withdrawal, Susac syndrome patients were either therapy-naive, taking corticosteroids (with some also receiving IVIg), or on IVIg alone.

In the case of this clonotype: Its target antigen remains unknown. Qualities for individual bases were not recorded, and no much larger clone is one base off.

Per the germline V gene, SNHLY is the CDR1 and FYNNEI is the CDR2. From the cysteine through the phenylalanine, the CDR3 covers 13 amino acids. Solely the CDR3 DNA is kept, with 39 bases framed from the first base. Trimming takes 10 bases from V and 0 bases from J, and the germline ends sit 10 bases apart. RNA was extracted using the RNeasy kit, and roughly 0.5 to 1 ug of the RNA was reverse transcribed with random hexamers. TCR beta CDR3 regions were amplified with the immunoSEQ multiplex PCR assay covering 54 Vbeta and 13 Jbeta segments. PCR amplification bias was corrected by using a synthetic template baseline for primer optimization and computational correction. Concerning the study's data processing: Reads were assigned to V, D and J genes according to IMGT and analyzed in immunoSEQ Analyzer, with only productive sequences retained. To calculate clonality, Shannon entropy was normalized by log2 of the number of productive unique sequences and then subtracted from one. Public and private clones were assessed among the 100 most prevalent clones of each patient and control. Clones were defined as Susac-specific when absent from the healthy and MS cohorts, from 1,000 to 1,100 published viral clones and from other ImmuneACCESS disease sequences. TCRdb trimmed the raw reads at Q25, called clones with MiXCR and kept productive beta chains. Rows with one shared CDR3 protein collapse into an entry with the most common genes and DNA. The authors' filters were not applied to this entry. The sample data list 75,000 to 80,000 distinct CDR3 sequences, and approximately 94% of these were observed just once. The top ten clonotypes cover 0.52% of the sample.

Overall study results and their limits: CD8+ repertoires in Susac syndrome showed clonal expansion, which was highest in CD8+ TEMRA cells and was greater in clinically active patients than in remitting patients. The number of individuals in the TCR sequencing and HLA analysis was recognized as being relatively small. Sixteen and five Susac-specific public clones were found in the total CD8+ and CD8+ TEMRA repertoires, respectively.

Peripheral blood CD8+ and CD4+ T cells from healthy donors, Susac syndrome patients and multiple sclerosis patients were profiled by high-throughput TCR beta sequencing. Recently defined diagnostic criteria for definite or probable disease were met by the Susac syndrome patients. Bulk CD8+ and CD4+ T cells were purified magnetically by negative isolation, whereas CD8+ TEMRA cells were enriched by FACS. Blood was collected in EDTA tubes and processed within 24 hours, with PBMCs isolated through density gradient centrifugation. PBMCs intended for TCR sequencing were frozen in liquid nitrogen and were later thawed in a 37 degrees C water bath. Purity of sorted or isolated CD4+, CD8+ and CD8+ TEMRA cells was at least 90%.

Recombination joined TRBV2 with TRBJ2-1; D gene: possibly TRBD1, on 5 matching bases. The sequence was obtained from a human donor with Susac syndrome. The specimen sequenced was CD8+ T cells from PBMCs. The nucleotide sequence reads as follows: TGTGCCATTGGACAAGACTCCTACAATGAGCAGTTCTTC. It translates to CAIGQDSYNEQFF.